The rows below give T cell receptor beta chains drawn from one sample of a study of blood T cell repertoires in COVID-19. The table came from immunoSEQ multiplex PCR; TCRdb's copy has only in-frame clones and leaves some out. The table includes 200,000 or so clones, around four fifths detected once. The sample comprised peripheral blood. The receptors here all came from a woman in her thirties with acute or convalescent COVID-19. Each CDR3 is given with its conserved first and last residue. Fields, in order: clone size, J gene, V gene, CDR3 length, D gene, CDR3 DNA, CDR3 protein. D genes are given only for firm matches. For some rows the clone size is stated as once, few or many, or as a class when expanded; others skip it.

abundance: NA
j_gene: TRBJ1-4
v_gene: TRBV9
len: 12
d_gene: TRBD1
CDR3nt: TGTGCCAGCTCCAGGGGGAATGAAAAACTGTTTTTT
CDR3aa: CASSRGNEKLFF

abundance: NA
j_gene: TRBJ2-5
v_gene: TRBV11-1
len: 13
d_gene: NA
CDR3nt: TGTGCCAGCAGCCTTCCAGGCCAAGAGACCCAGTACTTC
CDR3aa: CASSLPGQETQYF

abundance: NA
j_gene: TRBJ2-1
v_gene: TRBV29-1
len: 20
d_gene: TRBD2
CDR3nt: TGCAGCGTTCGCACCCGGACTAGCGGGAGGACATTCTTCGGCGACAATGAGCAGTTCTTC
CDR3aa: CSVRTRTSGRTFFGDNEQFF

abundance: NA
j_gene: TRBJ1-6
v_gene: TRBV27
len: 15
d_gene: TRBD1
CDR3nt: TGTGCCAGCAGTTACAGGACAGGCCGAAATTCACCCCTCCACTTT
CDR3aa: CASSYRTGRNSPLHF

abundance: few
j_gene: TRBJ1-1
v_gene: TRBV7-9
len: 12
d_gene: NA
CDR3nt: TGTGCCAGCAGCTTAAGTCAGTATGAAGCTTTCTTT
CDR3aa: CASSLSQYEAFF

abundance: NA
j_gene: TRBJ1-2
v_gene: TRBV7-2
len: 16
d_gene: NA
CDR3nt: TGTGCCAGCAGCTTAGCGGCGGGTCCCCAGAGCTATAGCTACACCTTC
CDR3aa: CASSLAAGPQSYSYTF

abundance: NA
j_gene: TRBJ1-2
v_gene: TRBV24-1
len: 12
d_gene: NA
CDR3nt: TGTGCCACCAGCGACACCGGTCGGGGCTACACCTTC
CDR3aa: CATSDTGRGYTF

abundance: NA
j_gene: TRBJ1-2
v_gene: TRBV5-6
len: 14
d_gene: TRBD1
CDR3nt: TGTGCCAGCAGCTTCAAGGACAGGGAGTATGGCTACACCTTC
CDR3aa: CASSFKDREYGYTF

abundance: NA
j_gene: TRBJ1-6
v_gene: TRBV28
len: 14
d_gene: TRBD1
CDR3nt: TGTGCCAGCAGCCGACAGGGCTATAATTCACCCCTCCACTTT
CDR3aa: CASSRQGYNSPLHF

abundance: NA
j_gene: TRBJ1-1
v_gene: TRBV2
len: 14
d_gene: NA
CDR3nt: TGTGCCAGCAGTGATACAGGCTATAACACTGAAGCTTTCTTT
CDR3aa: CASSDTGYNTEAFF

abundance: NA
j_gene: TRBJ2-7
v_gene: TRBV18
len: 14
d_gene: TRBD1
CDR3nt: TGTGCCAGCTCACCACGGACAGGGACCGACGAGCAGTACTTC
CDR3aa: CASSPRTGTDEQYF

abundance: NA
j_gene: TRBJ2-7
v_gene: TRBV2
len: 15
d_gene: TRBD1
CDR3nt: TGTGCCAGCATCAACGGCGGACAGGGCTCCTACGAGCAGTACTTC
CDR3aa: CASINGGQGSYEQYF

abundance: NA
j_gene: TRBJ2-7
v_gene: TRBV28
len: 13
d_gene: TRBD2
CDR3nt: TGTGCCAGCAGTTTTCCCCGGGGGGATAGGCAGTACTTC
CDR3aa: CASSFPRGDRQYF

abundance: NA
j_gene: TRBJ1-1
v_gene: TRBV2
len: 13
d_gene: NA
CDR3nt: TGTGCCAGCCGGAAGGGGCCTGACACTGAAGCTTTCTTT
CDR3aa: CASRKGPDTEAFF

abundance: NA
j_gene: TRBJ1-2
v_gene: TRBV30
len: 14
d_gene: TRBD1
CDR3nt: TGTGCCTGGTCCCGGGACAGGGTGAGTTATGGCTACACCTTC
CDR3aa: CAWSRDRVSYGYTF

abundance: NA
j_gene: TRBJ2-5
v_gene: TRBV29-1
len: 13
d_gene: TRBD2
CDR3nt: TGCAGCGAATCTAGCGGAAGTGGGGTGACCCAGTACTTC
CDR3aa: CSESSGSGVTQYF

abundance: NA
j_gene: TRBJ1-1
v_gene: TRBV19
len: 13
d_gene: NA
CDR3nt: TGTGCCAGTAGTGGACTGAGGAAAACTGAAGCTTTCTTT
CDR3aa: CASSGLRKTEAFF

abundance: once
j_gene: TRBJ1-2
v_gene: TRBV6-5
len: 13
d_gene: TRBD1
CDR3nt: TGTGCCAGCAGAACGACAGGGTACTATGGCTACACCTTC
CDR3aa: CASRTTGYYGYTF

abundance: NA
j_gene: TRBJ1-2
v_gene: TRBV6-1
len: 16
d_gene: NA
CDR3nt: TGTGCCAGCAGTGAAATCAGGGTGGAAGCGTCCTATGGCTACACCTTC
CDR3aa: CASSEIRVEASYGYTF

abundance: NA
j_gene: TRBJ1-5
v_gene: TRBV6-2/TRBV6-3
len: 13
d_gene: TRBD1
CDR3nt: TGTGCCAGCAGCCGGGACAGGGTTCAGCCCCAGCATTTT
CDR3aa: CASSRDRVQPQHF

abundance: few
j_gene: TRBJ2-2
v_gene: TRBV5-1
len: 15
d_gene: NA
CDR3nt: TGCGCCAGCAGCTTAGGGGATAGGAACACCGGGGAGCTGTTTTTT
CDR3aa: CASSLGDRNTGELFF

abundance: NA
j_gene: TRBJ1-2
v_gene: TRBV25-1
len: 14
d_gene: TRBD1
CDR3nt: TGTGCCAGCAGTGAACCGGGACAGATATATGGCTACACCTTC
CDR3aa: CASSEPGQIYGYTF

abundance: NA
j_gene: TRBJ1-1
v_gene: TRBV9
len: 18
d_gene: NA
CDR3nt: TGTGCCAGCAGCGCCTTGACAGGACCCAGATTTGGGAACACTGAAGCTTTCTTT
CDR3aa: CASSALTGPRFGNTEAFF

abundance: NA
j_gene: TRBJ2-3
v_gene: TRBV9
len: 14
d_gene: NA
CDR3nt: TGTGCCAGCAGCGTAGGTGGGCTCACAGATACGCAGTATTTT
CDR3aa: CASSVGGLTDTQYF

abundance: few
j_gene: TRBJ2-3
v_gene: TRBV6-4
len: 15
d_gene: NA
CDR3nt: TGTGCCAGCAGTGACGGGTCAGGGGATACAGATACGCAGTATTTT
CDR3aa: CASSDGSGDTDTQYF

abundance: NA
j_gene: TRBJ1-1
v_gene: TRBV29-1
len: 13
d_gene: NA
CDR3nt: TGCAGCGTTGAAGGTATATTATTGTATGAAGCTTTCTTT
CDR3aa: CSVEGILLYEAFF

abundance: NA
j_gene: TRBJ2-7
v_gene: TRBV4-3
len: 20
d_gene: TRBD1
CDR3nt: TGCGCCATCAGCCAAACAATGGGACAGGGTAGGCCAGAGGAGGACTACGAGCAGTACTTC
CDR3aa: CAISQTMGQGRPEEDYEQYF

abundance: NA
j_gene: TRBJ2-3
v_gene: TRBV19
len: 13
d_gene: TRBD2
CDR3nt: TGTGCCAGTAGCACTACTAGCGGAGATACGCAGTATTTT
CDR3aa: CASSTTSGDTQYF

abundance: NA
j_gene: TRBJ1-1
v_gene: TRBV11-2
len: 13
d_gene: NA
CDR3nt: TGTGCCAGCAAAAGGGGCGGGAACACTGAAGCTTTCTTT
CDR3aa: CASKRGGNTEAFF

abundance: NA
j_gene: TRBJ2-4
v_gene: TRBV28
len: 16
d_gene: NA
CDR3nt: TGTGCCAGCAGTTTTCCTCAGGGCGACGGCAAAAACATTCAGTACTTC
CDR3aa: CASSFPQGDGKNIQYF

abundance: NA
j_gene: TRBJ2-1
v_gene: TRBV6-2/TRBV6-3
len: 17
d_gene: TRBD1
CDR3nt: TGTGCCAGCAGTTACGACGGCCGAGACAGGGGGAGCAATGAGCAGTTCTTC
CDR3aa: CASSYDGRDRGSNEQFF

abundance: NA
j_gene: TRBJ1-6
v_gene: TRBV5-6
len: 15
d_gene: NA
CDR3nt: TGTGCCAGCAGCGAAGCAGGGGTGGGCCGGTCACCCCTCCACTTT
CDR3aa: CASSEAGVGRSPLHF

abundance: NA
j_gene: TRBJ1-5
v_gene: TRBV18
len: 15
d_gene: TRBD1
CDR3nt: TGTGCCAGCTCACAAAGACAGGGGGTCGTTCAGCCCCAGCATTTT
CDR3aa: CASSQRQGVVQPQHF

abundance: NA
j_gene: TRBJ2-2
v_gene: TRBV6-5
len: 15
d_gene: TRBD1
CDR3nt: TGTGCCAGCAGTTACGGTGACAGGGACACCGGGGAGCTGTTTTTT
CDR3aa: CASSYGDRDTGELFF

abundance: NA
j_gene: TRBJ1-1
v_gene: TRBV7-6
len: 15
d_gene: TRBD1
CDR3nt: TGTGCCAGCAGCCCGCGGACAGGGGAGAACACTGAAGCTTTCTTT
CDR3aa: CASSPRTGENTEAFF

abundance: NA
j_gene: TRBJ1-1
v_gene: TRBV7-8
len: 12
d_gene: NA
CDR3nt: TGTGCCAGCGGCACGGGGGGGTCTGAAGCTTTCTTT
CDR3aa: CASGTGGSEAFF

abundance: NA
j_gene: TRBJ2-3
v_gene: TRBV9
len: 14
d_gene: NA
CDR3nt: TGTGCCAGCAGCGTAGAAGTAGGGAGGGATACGCAGTATTTT
CDR3aa: CASSVEVGRDTQYF

abundance: NA
j_gene: TRBJ2-1
v_gene: TRBV7-9
len: 18
d_gene: TRBD2
CDR3nt: TGTGCCAGCAGCCGGGGGGCTAGCGGGAGCGGCGCCTACAATGAGCAGTTCTTC
CDR3aa: CASSRGASGSGAYNEQFF

abundance: NA
j_gene: TRBJ2-3
v_gene: TRBV9
len: 14
d_gene: NA
CDR3nt: TGTGCCAGCAGCCGCGAGGGACTCACAGATACGCAGTATTTT
CDR3aa: CASSREGLTDTQYF

abundance: few
j_gene: TRBJ1-5
v_gene: TRBV3-1/TRBV3-2
len: 13
d_gene: NA
CDR3nt: TGTGCCAGCAGCTTCAGGGTGCGACAGCCCCAGCATTTT
CDR3aa: CASSFRVRQPQHF